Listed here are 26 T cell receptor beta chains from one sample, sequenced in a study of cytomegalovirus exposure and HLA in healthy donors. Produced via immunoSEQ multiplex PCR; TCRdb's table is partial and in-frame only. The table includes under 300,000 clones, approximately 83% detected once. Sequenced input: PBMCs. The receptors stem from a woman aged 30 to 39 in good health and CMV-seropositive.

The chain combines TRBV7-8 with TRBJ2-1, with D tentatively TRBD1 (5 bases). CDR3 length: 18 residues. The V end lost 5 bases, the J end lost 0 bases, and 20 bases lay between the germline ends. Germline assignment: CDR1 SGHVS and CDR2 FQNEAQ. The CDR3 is CASSRRPFHDSSYNEQFF. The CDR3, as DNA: TGTGCCAGCAGCCGAAGACCGTTCCATGACAGCTCCTACAATGAGCAGTTCTTC. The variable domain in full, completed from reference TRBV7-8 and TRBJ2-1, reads GAGVSQSPRYKVAKRGQDVALRCDPISGHVSLFWYQQALGQGPEFLTYFQNEAQLDKSGLPSDRFFAERPEGSVSTLKIQRTQQEDSAVYLCASSRRPFHDSSYNEQFFGPGTRLTVL.

CDR3 protein: CASSVNREGPDTGELFF. The CDR3 bases are TGTGCCAGCAGCGTTAACCGAGAGGGCCCTGACACCGGGGAGCTGTTTTTT. V is TRBV9 and J is TRBJ2-2; the D gene is possibly TRBD2 (5 bases). V dropped 2 bases and J dropped 3 bases, with 17 bases sitting between them. Germline assignment: CDR1 SGDLS and CDR2 YYNGEE. The CDR3 spans 17 residues.

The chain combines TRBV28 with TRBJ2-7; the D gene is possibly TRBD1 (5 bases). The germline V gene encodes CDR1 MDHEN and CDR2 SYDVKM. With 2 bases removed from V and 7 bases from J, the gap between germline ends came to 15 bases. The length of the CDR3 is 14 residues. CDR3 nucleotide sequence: TGTGCCAGCAGTTTAAGTGGTTTTACAGGTGAGCAGTACTTC. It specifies CASSLSGFTGEQYF.

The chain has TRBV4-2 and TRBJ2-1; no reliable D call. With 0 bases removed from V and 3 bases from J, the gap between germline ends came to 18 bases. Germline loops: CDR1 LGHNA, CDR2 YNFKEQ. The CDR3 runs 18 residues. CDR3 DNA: TGTGCCAGCAGCCAAGAGTCCCTACTCCTTATCCGCTACAATGAGCAGTTCTTC. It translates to CASSQESLLLIRYNEQFF.

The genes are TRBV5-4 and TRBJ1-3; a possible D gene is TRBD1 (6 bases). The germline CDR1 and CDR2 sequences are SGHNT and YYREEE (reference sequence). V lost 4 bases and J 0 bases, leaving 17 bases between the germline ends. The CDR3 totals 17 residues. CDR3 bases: TGTGCCAGCAGCACAAAAACACAGGGCCTCTCTGGAAACACCATATATTTT. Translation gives CASSTKTQGLSGNTIYF.

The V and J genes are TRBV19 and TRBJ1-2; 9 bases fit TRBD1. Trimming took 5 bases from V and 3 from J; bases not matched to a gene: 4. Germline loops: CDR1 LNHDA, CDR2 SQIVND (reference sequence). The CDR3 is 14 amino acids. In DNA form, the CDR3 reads TGTGCCAGTAGTTATCGGACAGGGGACTATGGCTACACCTTC. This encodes CASSYRTGDYGYTF.

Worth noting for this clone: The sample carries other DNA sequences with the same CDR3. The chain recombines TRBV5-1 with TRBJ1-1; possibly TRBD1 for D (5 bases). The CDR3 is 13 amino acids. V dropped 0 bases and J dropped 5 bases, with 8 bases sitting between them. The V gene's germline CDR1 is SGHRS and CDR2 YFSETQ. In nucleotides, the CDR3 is TGCGCCAGCAGCTTGGTGGCAGGGACTGAAGCTTTCTTT. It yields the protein CASSLVAGTEAFF. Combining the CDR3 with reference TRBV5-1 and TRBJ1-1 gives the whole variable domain KAGVTQTPRYLIKTRGQQVTLSCSPISGHRSVSWYQQTPGQGLQFLFEYFSETQRNKGNFPGRFSGRQFSNSRSEMNVSTLELGDSALYLCASSLVAGTEAFFGQGTRLTVV.

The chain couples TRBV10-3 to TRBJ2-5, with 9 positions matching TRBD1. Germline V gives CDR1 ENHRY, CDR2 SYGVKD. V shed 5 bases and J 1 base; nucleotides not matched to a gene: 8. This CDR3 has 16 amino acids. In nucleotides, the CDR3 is TGTGCCATCAGTCCGGGACAGGGTCTTGTCCAAGAGACCCAGTACTTC. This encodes CAISPGQGLVQETQYF.

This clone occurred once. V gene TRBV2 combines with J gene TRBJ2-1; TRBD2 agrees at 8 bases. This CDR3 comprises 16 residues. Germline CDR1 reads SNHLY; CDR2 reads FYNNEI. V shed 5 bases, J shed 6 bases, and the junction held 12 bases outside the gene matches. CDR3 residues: CASSPHPGGDTNEQFF. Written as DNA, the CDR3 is TGTGCCAGCAGTCCCCACCCCGGGGGGGATACCAATGAGCAGTTCTTC.

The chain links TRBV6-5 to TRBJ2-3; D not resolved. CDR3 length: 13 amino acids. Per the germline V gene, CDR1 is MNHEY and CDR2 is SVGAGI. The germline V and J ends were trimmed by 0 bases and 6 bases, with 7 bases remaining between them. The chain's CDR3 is CASSYSRVDTQYF. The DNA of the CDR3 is TGTGCCAGCAGTTACTCACGGGTCGATACGCAGTATTTT.

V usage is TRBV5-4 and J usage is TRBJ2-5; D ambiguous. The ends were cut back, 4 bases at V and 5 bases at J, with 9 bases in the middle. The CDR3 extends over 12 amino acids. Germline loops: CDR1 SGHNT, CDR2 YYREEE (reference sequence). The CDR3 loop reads CASSRLEETQYF. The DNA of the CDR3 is TGTGCCAGCAGCCGTCTAGAGGAGACCCAGTACTTC.

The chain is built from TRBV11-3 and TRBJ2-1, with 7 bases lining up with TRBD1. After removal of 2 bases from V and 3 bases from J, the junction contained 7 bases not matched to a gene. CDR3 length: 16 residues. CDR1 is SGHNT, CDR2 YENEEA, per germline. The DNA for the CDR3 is TGTGCCAGCAGCTTACAGACCGGGACAGACTACAATGAGCAGTTCTTC. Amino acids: CASSLQTGTDYNEQFF.

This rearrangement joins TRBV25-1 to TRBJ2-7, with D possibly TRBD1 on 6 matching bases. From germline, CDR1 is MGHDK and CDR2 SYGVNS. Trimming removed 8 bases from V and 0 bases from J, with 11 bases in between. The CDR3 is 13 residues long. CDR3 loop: CASGRDNSYEQYF. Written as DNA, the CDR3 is TGTGCCAGCGGCAGGGACAACTCCTACGAGCAGTACTTC.

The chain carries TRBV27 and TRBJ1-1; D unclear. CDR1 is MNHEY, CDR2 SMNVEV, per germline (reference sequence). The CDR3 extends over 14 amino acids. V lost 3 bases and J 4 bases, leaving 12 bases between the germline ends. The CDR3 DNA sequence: TGTGCCAGCAGTTTTCTCTGGTCGGGCACTGAAGCTTTCTTT. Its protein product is CASSFLWSGTEAFF.

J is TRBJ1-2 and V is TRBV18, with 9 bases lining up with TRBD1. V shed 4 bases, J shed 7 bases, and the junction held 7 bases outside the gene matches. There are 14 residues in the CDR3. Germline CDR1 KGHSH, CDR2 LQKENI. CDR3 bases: TGTGCCAGCTCACAAACCGGGACAGGGTTTGGCTACACCTTC. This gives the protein CASSQTGTGFGYTF.

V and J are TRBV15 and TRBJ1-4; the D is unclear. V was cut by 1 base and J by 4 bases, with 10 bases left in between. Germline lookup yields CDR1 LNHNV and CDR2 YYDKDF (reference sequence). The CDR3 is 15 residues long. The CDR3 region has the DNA TGTGCCACCAGCAGAGGAGGGTTAGATAATGAAAAACTGTTTTTT. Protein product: CATSRGGLDNEKLFF.

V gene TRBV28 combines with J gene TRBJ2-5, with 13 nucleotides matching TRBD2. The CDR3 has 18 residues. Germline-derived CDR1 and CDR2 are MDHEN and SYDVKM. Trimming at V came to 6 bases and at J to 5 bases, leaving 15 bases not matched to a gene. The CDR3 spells CASSRTGGLAGERETQYF. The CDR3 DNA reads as TGTGCCAGCAGCCGAACCGGTGGACTAGCGGGAGAGCGGGAGACCCAGTACTTC.

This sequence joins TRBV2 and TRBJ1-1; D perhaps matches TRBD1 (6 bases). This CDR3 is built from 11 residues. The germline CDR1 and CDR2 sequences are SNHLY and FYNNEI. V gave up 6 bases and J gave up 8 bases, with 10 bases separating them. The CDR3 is CASSRGPEAFF. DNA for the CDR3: TGTGCCAGCAGCAGGGGCCCCGAAGCTTTCTTT.

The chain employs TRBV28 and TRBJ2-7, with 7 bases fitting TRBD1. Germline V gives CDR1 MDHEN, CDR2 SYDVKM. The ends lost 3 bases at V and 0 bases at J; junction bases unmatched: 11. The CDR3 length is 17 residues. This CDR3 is CASSFPLSRDSSYEQYF. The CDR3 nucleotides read TGTGCCAGCAGTTTTCCTCTCTCTAGGGACAGCTCCTACGAGCAGTACTTC.

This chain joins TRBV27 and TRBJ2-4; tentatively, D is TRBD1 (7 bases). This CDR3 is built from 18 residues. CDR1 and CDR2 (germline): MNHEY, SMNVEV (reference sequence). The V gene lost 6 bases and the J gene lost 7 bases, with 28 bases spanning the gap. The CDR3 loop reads CASSLRGDPRLVGNIQYF. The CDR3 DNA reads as TGTGCCAGCAGCCTCAGGGGGGATCCTCGACTAGTGGGTAACATTCAGTACTTC.

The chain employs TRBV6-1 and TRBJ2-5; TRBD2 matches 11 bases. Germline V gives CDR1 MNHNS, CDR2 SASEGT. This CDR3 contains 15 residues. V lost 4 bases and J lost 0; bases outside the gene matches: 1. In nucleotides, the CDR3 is TGTGCCAGCAGTGGACTAGCGGGAAACCAAGAGACCCAGTACTTC. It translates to CASSGLAGNQETQYF.

The DNA of the CDR3 is TGTGCCAGCAGCTTTGGGACAGACGATCAGCCCCAGCATTTT. As protein: CASSFGTDDQPQHF. The chain combines TRBV7-9 with TRBJ1-5; 7 bases align to TRBD1. V gave up 3 bases and J gave up 5 bases; unmatched junction bases: 4. The CDR3 length is 14 residues. Germline CDR1 and CDR2: SEHNR and FQNEAQ (reference sequence). Drawing the rest from reference TRBV7-9 and TRBJ1-5, the complete variable domain is DTGVSQNPRHKITKRGQNVTFRCDPISEHNRLYWYRQTLGQGPEFLTYFQNEAQLEKSRLLSDRFSAERPKGSFSTLEIQRTEQGDSAMYLCASSFGTDDQPQHFGDGTRLSIL.

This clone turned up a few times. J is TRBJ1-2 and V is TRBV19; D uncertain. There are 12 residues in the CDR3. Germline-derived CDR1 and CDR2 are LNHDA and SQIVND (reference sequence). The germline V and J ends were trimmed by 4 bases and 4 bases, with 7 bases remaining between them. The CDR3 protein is CASSTPFYGYTF. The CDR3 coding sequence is TGTGCCAGTAGTACCCCGTTCTATGGCTACACCTTC.

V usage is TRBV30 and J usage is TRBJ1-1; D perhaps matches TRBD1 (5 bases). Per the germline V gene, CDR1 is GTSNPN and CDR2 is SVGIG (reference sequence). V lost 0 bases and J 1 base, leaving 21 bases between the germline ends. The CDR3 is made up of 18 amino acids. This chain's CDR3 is CAWSVPPFSPGPNTEAFF. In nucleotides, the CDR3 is TGTGCCTGGAGTGTACCCCCCTTCTCTCCAGGGCCGAACACTGAAGCTTTCTTT.

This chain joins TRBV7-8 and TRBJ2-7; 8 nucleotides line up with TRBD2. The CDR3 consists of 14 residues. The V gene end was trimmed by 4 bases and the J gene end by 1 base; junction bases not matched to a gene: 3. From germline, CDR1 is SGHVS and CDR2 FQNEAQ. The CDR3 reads CASSSRLASYEQYF. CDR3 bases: TGTGCCAGCAGCTCCAGACTAGCGTCCTACGAGCAGTACTTC.

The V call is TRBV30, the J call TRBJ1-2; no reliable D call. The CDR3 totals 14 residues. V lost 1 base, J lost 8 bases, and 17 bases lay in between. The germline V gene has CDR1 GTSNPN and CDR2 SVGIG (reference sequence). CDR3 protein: CAWSGYVAAGGYTF. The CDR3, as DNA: TGTGCCTGGAGTGGATATGTGGCGGCGGGGGGCTACACCTTC.